The 9 T cell receptor beta chains below were found in one sample sequenced in a study of T cells after yellow fever vaccination. TCRdb passed the 5' RACE reads through MiXCR, listing each CDR3 protein once. The sample lists hundreds of thousands of distinct CDR3 sequences, 9.5% to 15% occurring once. This specimen was CD4+ T cells sorted from PBMCs, taken 15 days after the yellow fever booster vaccination. The source of these receptors is a man younger than 35 who received the YFV17D yellow fever vaccine.

The rearrangement joins TRBV3-1 to TRBJ1-4; possibly TRBD1 for D (6 bases). From germline, CDR1 is LGHDT and CDR2 YNNKEL (reference sequence). With 1 base removed from V and 4 bases from J, the gap between germline ends came to 13 bases. The CDR3 runs to 16 residues. The CDR3 is CASSQAGRGFNEKLFF. Written as DNA, the CDR3 is TGTGCCAGCAGCCAAGCAGGGAGGGGGTTTAATGAAAAACTGTTTTTT.

There are a few counts of this clonotype. The chain has TRBV4-1 and TRBJ1-3; D call uncertain. This CDR3 contains 15 residues. CDR1 is MGHRA and CDR2 is YSYEKL in the germline V gene. Between the trimmed V and J ends, which lost 1 base and 2 bases, there was a span of 9 bases. The CDR3 coding sequence is TGCGCCAGCAGCCAAGGTTGGTCCACTGGAAACACCATATATTTT. Its protein product is CASSQGWSTGNTIYF.

The chain uses TRBV10-3 and TRBJ2-5, with 10 bases identical to TRBD2. Germline loops: CDR1 ENHRY, CDR2 SYGVKD. With 7 bases clipped from V and 5 bases from J, the junction kept 7 bases outside the gene matches. This CDR3 spans 14 amino acids. The CDR3 protein is CAINSGGALETQYF. The CDR3 DNA follows: TGTGCCATCAACAGCGGGGGGGCCCTTGAGACCCAGTACTTC.

This sequence joins TRBV7-9 and TRBJ2-1; TRBD2 matches 7 bases. From germline, CDR1 is SEHNR and CDR2 FQNEAQ (reference sequence). J gave up 9 bases and V 5 bases, and 10 bases lay outside the gene matches. The CDR3 consists of 14 residues. The CDR3, as DNA: TGTGCCAGCAGCCCGACTAGCTTCCCGGGTGAGCAGTTCTTC. Its protein product is CASSPTSFPGEQFF.

The V and J genes are TRBV5-1 and TRBJ2-1; D might be TRBD2 (6 bases). The CDR3 runs to 13 residues. V was clipped by 5 bases and J by 3 bases, with 9 bases between them. Germline assignment: CDR1 SGHRS and CDR2 YFSETQ. CDR3 residues: CASREGSYNEQFF. The CDR3 DNA reads as TGCGCCAGCAGGGAGGGTAGCTACAATGAGCAGTTCTTC.

This chain links TRBV6-2 or TRBV6-3 with TRBJ2-7, with 9 bases that match TRBD1. CDR3 length: 15 residues. Per germline, CDR1 MNHEY and CDR2 SVGEGT. The ends lost 6 bases at V and 3 bases at J; junction bases unmatched: 9. In nucleotides, the CDR3 is TGTGCCAGCAGGCACACCGGGACAGGGCGCTACGAGCAGTACGTC. As protein: CASRHTGTGRYEQYV.

This clonotype has more than one count but fewer than ten. The V call is TRBV7-9, the J call TRBJ2-3, with D tentatively TRBD2 (7 bases). This CDR3 contains 16 residues. Looked up from germline, CDR1 is SEHNR and CDR2 is FQNEAQ (reference sequence). Trimming removed 6 bases at V and 0 bases at J, with 16 bases between. CDR3 in DNA: TGTGCCAGCAGTTACACGGCGGGGGCGAGCACAGATACGCAGTATTTT. It specifies CASSYTAGASTDTQYF.

The genes are TRBV6-1 and TRBJ2-5; 11 bases match TRBD1. Germline V gene sequence: CDR1 MNHNS, CDR2 SASEGT. The CDR3 contains 15 residues. V was clipped by 7 bases and J by 2 bases; unmatched bases: 6. CDR3 in amino acids: CASTKGTGGQETQYF. CDR3 in DNA: TGTGCCAGCACTAAAGGGACAGGGGGTCAAGAGACCCAGTACTTC.

This clonotype was recorded many times. J is TRBJ1-5 and V is TRBV7-9; D might be TRBD1 (5 bases). The V end lost 6 bases, the J end lost 4 bases, and 7 bases lay between the germline ends. Germline values: CDR1 SEHNR, CDR2 FQNEAQ (reference sequence). The CDR3 is 12 residues long. The CDR3 protein is CASSPGNQPQHF. CDR3 DNA: TGTGCCAGCAGTCCAGGGAATCAGCCCCAGCATTTT.